This TCR beta chain was retrieved from a study of blood T cell repertoires in COVID-19. Study-wide context: Collection of acute and convalescent COVID-19 samples took place in the United States, Italy and Spain.

With regard to this clone: This sample includes further DNA sequences coding for the same CDR3.

Enrolment of Seattle patients took place during active infection, and they were followed longitudinally. The V and J ends lost 6 bases and 8 bases, in that order; junction bases with no gene match: 5. The CDR3 sequence is 13 residues long. Germline loops: CDR1 MNHEY, CDR2 SVGAGI. As processed by the authors: Amplification with reference gene primers provided the estimates of nucleated cell counts. Data came from immunoSEQ multiplex PCR; TCRdb stores just in-frame clones and leaves some out. The V and J calls and clone size were taken over from that table, and D and trimming were inferred from the DNA. The repertoire holds over 450,000 clones, with 85% to 90% as singletons.

The rearrangement links TRBV6-5 to TRBJ2-1; TRBD1 agrees at 9 bases. The sequencing sample was made of peripheral blood. This receptor was taken from a man younger than 35 with COVID-19, enrolled during active disease. CDR3 amino acids: CASSRTGVYEQFF. For the CDR3, the DNA is TGTGCCAGCAGCCGGACAGGGGTCTATGAGCAGTTCTTC.